Detailed here is one T cell receptor (beta chain). This entry belongs to a study of T cells in Graves' hyperthyroidism and ophthalmopathy. The CDR3 consists of 14 residues. V was cut by 6 bases and J by 3 bases, with 14 bases left in between. From germline, CDR1 is MNHNS and CDR2 SASEGT. TCR beta CDR3 region amplification was performed from RNA transcripts. The TCR CDR3 was amplified in a first-round RT-PCR using the HTBI primer set. Each CDR3 protein is one row after TCRdb ran MiXCR on the multiplex PCR reads. Of approximately 380,000 distinct CDR3 sequences in the sample, around 20% were seen once. The specimen sequenced was blood. The sequence was collected from a man between 18 and 35 years old with Graves' ophthalmopathy. This chain uses TRBV6-1 with TRBJ2-5, with D perhaps TRBD2 (5 bases). The CDR3 DNA is TGTGCCAGCAGCCCGGGGTATCCTAAAGAGACCCAGTACTTC. It is translated as CASSPGYPKETQYF.